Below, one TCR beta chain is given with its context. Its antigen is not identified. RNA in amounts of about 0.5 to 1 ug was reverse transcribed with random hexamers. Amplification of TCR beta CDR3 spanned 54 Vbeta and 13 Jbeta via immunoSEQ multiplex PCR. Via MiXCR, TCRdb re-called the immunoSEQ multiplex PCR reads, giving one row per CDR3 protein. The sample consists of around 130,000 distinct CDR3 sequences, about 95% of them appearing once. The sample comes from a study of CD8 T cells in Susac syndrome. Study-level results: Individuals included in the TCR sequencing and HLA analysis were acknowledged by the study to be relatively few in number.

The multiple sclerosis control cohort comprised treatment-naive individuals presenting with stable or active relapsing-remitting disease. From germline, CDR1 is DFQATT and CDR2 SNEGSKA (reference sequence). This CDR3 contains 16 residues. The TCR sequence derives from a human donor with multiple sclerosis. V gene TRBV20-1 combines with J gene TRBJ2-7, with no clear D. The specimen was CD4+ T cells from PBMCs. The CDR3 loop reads CTLWIRRRTLGLEQYF. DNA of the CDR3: TGCACCCTCTGGATCCGGCGGCGTACGCTGGGTTTAGAGCAGTACTTC.